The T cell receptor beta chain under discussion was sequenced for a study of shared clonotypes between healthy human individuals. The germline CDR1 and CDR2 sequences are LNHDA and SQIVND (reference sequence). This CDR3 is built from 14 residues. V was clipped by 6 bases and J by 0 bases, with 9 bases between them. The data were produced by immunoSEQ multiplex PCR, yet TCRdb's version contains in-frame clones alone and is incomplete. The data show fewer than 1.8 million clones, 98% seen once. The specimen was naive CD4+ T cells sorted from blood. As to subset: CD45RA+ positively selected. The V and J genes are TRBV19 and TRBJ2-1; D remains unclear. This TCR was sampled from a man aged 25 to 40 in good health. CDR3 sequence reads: CASRLGSSYNEQFF. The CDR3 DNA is TGTGCCAGTAGGTTGGGAAGCTCCTACAATGAGCAGTTCTTC.